The 21 T cell receptor beta chains listed next were all sequenced from one sample in a study of blood T cell repertoires in COVID-19. Libraries were prepared by immunoSEQ multiplex PCR; TCRdb keeps only in-frame clonotypes and omits some of them. Of roughly 350,000 clones in the sample, 80% to 95% are singletons; the top ten hold 18%. Sequencing input: PBMCs or T cells enriched from blood (not recorded which). Source of these receptors: a woman aged 25-40 years who had recovered from COVID-19.

The chain employs TRBV15 and TRBJ2-5, with D perhaps TRBD1 (6 bases). The CDR3 spans 15 residues. Germline-derived CDR1 and CDR2 are LNHNV and YYDKDF (reference sequence). V lost 2 bases, J lost 7 bases, and 17 bases lay in between. CDR3 nucleotides: TGTGCCACCAGCAGAAACTTGGACAGCCGGGTGACCCAGTACTTC. It translates to CATSRNLDSRVTQYF.

The chain has TRBV7-9 and TRBJ2-7, with 11 bases fitting TRBD1. The germline CDR1 and CDR2 sequences are SEHNR and FQNEAQ (reference sequence). J was trimmed by 1 base and V by 6 bases; bases with no gene match: 2. CDR3 length equals 14 residues. CDR3: CASRGTGGSYEQYF. The CDR3 DNA reads as TGTGCCAGCAGAGGGACAGGGGGTTCCTACGAGCAGTACTTC.

The V and J genes are TRBV27 and TRBJ2-1; 12 bases are a match to TRBD2. Germline V gene sequence: CDR1 MNHEY, CDR2 SMNVEV (reference sequence). V gave up 3 bases and J gave up 4 bases; unmatched junction bases: 4. The CDR3 has 16 amino acids. The CDR3 here is CASSFGGTSGYNEQFF. In nucleotides, the CDR3 is TGTGCCAGCAGTTTTGGGGGGACTAGCGGGTACAATGAGCAGTTCTTC.

The rearrangement links TRBV7-2 to TRBJ1-2; possibly TRBD1 for D (6 bases). The CDR3 length is 14 residues. Trimming removed 5 bases from V and 7 bases from J, with 17 bases in between. The germline CDR1 and CDR2 sequences are SGHTA and FQGNSA. DNA of the CDR3: TGTGCCAGCAGCCTATCAACAGGGATGCGTGGCTACACCTTC. Translating it yields CASSLSTGMRGYTF.

This chain connects TRBV15 to TRBJ2-3; maybe TRBD2 (6 bases). The V gene lost 3 bases and the J gene lost 0 bases, with 13 bases spanning the gap. The CDR3 extends over 16 amino acids. CDR1 is LNHNV and CDR2 is YYDKDF in the germline V gene (reference sequence). The CDR3 DNA reads as TGTGCCACCAGCAGGATGGAGGGTAGTAGCACAGATACGCAGTATTTT. As protein: CATSRMEGSSTDTQYF.

The rearrangement links TRBV2 to TRBJ2-7, with D possibly being TRBD2 (5 bases). This CDR3 contains 14 residues. The V end was cut by 8 bases, the J end by 2 bases, with 16 bases between. From germline, CDR1 is SNHLY and CDR2 FYNNEI. The CDR3 protein is CASLPRTATYEQYF. Written as DNA, the CDR3 is TGTGCCAGCCTACCGAGGACTGCAACCTACGAGCAGTACTTC.

This clone turned up a few times. The chain is built from TRBV24-1 and TRBJ1-2, with D perhaps TRBD1 (6 bases). The CDR3 is made up of 13 amino acids. With 4 bases removed from V and 5 bases from J, the gap between germline ends came to 10 bases. The germline CDR1 and CDR2 sequences are KGHDR and SFDVKD. CDR3 protein: CATSDTRGYGYTF. For the CDR3, the DNA is TGTGCCACCAGTGACACGAGGGGGTATGGCTACACCTTC.

The chain combines TRBV27 with TRBJ1-5; a possible D gene is TRBD1 (5 bases). Looked up from germline, CDR1 is MNHEY and CDR2 is SMNVEV (reference sequence). The CDR3 is 15 residues long. Trimming left V 6 bases short and J 0 bases short, with 12 bases between. The CDR3 reads CASRVGAYSNQPQHF. The CDR3 DNA reads TGTGCCAGCAGAGTAGGGGCCTATAGCAATCAGCCCCAGCATTTT.

The V call is TRBV7-2, the J call TRBJ2-1; D remains unclear. V was shortened by 1 base and J by 9 bases, with 7 bases between the two germline ends. Germline V CDR1 and CDR2: SGHTA, FQGNSA. The CDR3 has 12 residues. The CDR3 DNA follows: TGTGCCAGCAGCTTAGGAACGGGTGAGCAGTTCTTC. This codes for CASSLGTGEQFF.

The chain is built from TRBV30 and TRBJ1-2; D possibly corresponds to TRBD1 (6 bases). V was shortened by 5 bases and J by 0 bases, with 13 bases between the two germline ends. The CDR3 has 14 residues. Per the germline V gene, CDR1 is GTSNPN and CDR2 is SVGIG (reference sequence). In DNA form, the CDR3 reads TGTGCCTGGCGCCGGACAGTACCTAACTATGGCTACACCTTC. Its translation is CAWRRTVPNYGYTF.

V and J are TRBV7-8 and TRBJ1-3; TRBD1 matches at 9 bases. This CDR3 is built from 14 residues. From germline, CDR1 is SGHVS and CDR2 FQNEAQ. Trimming cost V 5 bases and J 7 bases; bases outside gene matches: 6. The CDR3 sequence: CASSEQGAVNTIYF. The DNA of the CDR3 is TGTGCCAGCAGCGAACAGGGGGCTGTGAACACCATATATTTT.

V gene TRBV3-1 (or the pseudogene TRBV3-2) combines with J gene TRBJ2-7, with unresolved D. CDR3 size: 14 residues. The germline V gene encodes CDR1 LGHDT and CDR2 YNNKEL (reference sequence). V was trimmed by 0 bases and J by 3 bases, leaving 9 bases between them. The CDR3 nucleotides are TGTGCCAGCAGCCAAGACGCTACTAACTACGAGCAGTACTTC. Translating it yields CASSQDATNYEQYF.

The chain carries TRBV29-1 and TRBJ2-7; D possibly corresponds to TRBD2 (6 bases). Germline V gene sequence: CDR1 SQVTM, CDR2 ANQGSEA. The CDR3 totals 13 residues. Trimming left V 3 bases short and J 5 bases short, with 14 bases between. The CDR3 loop is CSVDGGSTDEQYF. CDR3 nucleotide sequence: TGCAGCGTTGACGGAGGGAGTACTGACGAGCAGTACTTC.

CDR3 bases: TGCGCCAGCAGCGTTAACACAGATACGCAGTATTTT. This sequence encodes CASSVNTDTQYF. This sequence joins TRBV5-1 and TRBJ2-3, with no clear D. Germline values: CDR1 SGHRS, CDR2 YFSETQ. The ends were cut back, 4 bases at V and 2 bases at J, with 5 bases in the middle. This CDR3 is 12 amino acids long. Filled out from reference TRBV5-1 and TRBJ2-3, the complete variable domain reads KAGVTQTPRYLIKTRGQQVTLSCSPISGHRSVSWYQQTPGQGLQFLFEYFSETQRNKGNFPGRFSGRQFSNSRSEMNVSTLELGDSALYLCASSVNTDTQYFGPGTRLTVL.

The rearrangement uses TRBV6-5 and TRBJ2-7; 9 bases match TRBD1. This CDR3 has 14 amino acids. Unmatched junction bases numbered 5, after V lost 6 bases and J lost 2 bases. Germline V gene data show CDR1 as MNHEY and CDR2 as SVGAGI. DNA of the CDR3: TGTGCCAGCAGAAGGGGACAGGGCCCCTACGAGCAGTACTTC. This codes for CASRRGQGPYEQYF.

A note on this clone: The junction differs from germline at one of its ends, possibly a read error. V and J are TRBV7-7 and TRBJ2-2; 10 bases line up with TRBD1. CDR1 and CDR2 (germline): SSHAT, FNYEAQ (reference sequence). The CDR3 has 16 amino acids. CDR3 sequence: CASSLTGGAQTGELFF. For the CDR3, the DNA is TGTGCTAGCAGCCTGACAGGGGGCGCACAGACCGGGGAGCTGTTTTTT.

V usage is TRBV7-9 and J usage is TRBJ1-5; D is ambiguous. The CDR3 is 13 residues long. In germline, CDR1 is SEHNR, CDR2 FQNEAQ (reference sequence). With 1 base removed from V and 11 bases from J, the gap between germline ends came to 12 bases. Here the CDR3 reads CASSLDRTGTQHF. DNA for the CDR3: TGTGCCAGCAGCTTAGACCGGACGGGAACCCAGCATTTT.

This clone was detected only a few times. The rearrangement links TRBV19 to TRBJ2-7; D possibly corresponds to TRBD1 (7 bases). Trimming pared 1 base from V and 2 bases from J, leaving 15 bases between. The length of the CDR3 is 16 residues. CDR1 and CDR2 (germline): LNHDA, SQIVND (reference sequence). For the CDR3, the DNA is TGTGCCAGTAGTATAGGGAGGAGGGACAGAACCTACGAGCAGTACTTC. It codes for CASSIGRRDRTYEQYF.

This chain uses TRBV7-3 with TRBJ1-1; D is ambiguous. V lost 3 bases and J 4 bases, leaving 6 bases between the germline ends. This CDR3 has 12 residues. Germline CDR1 SGHTA, CDR2 FQGTGA. CDR3 in amino acids: CASSFGSTEAFF. For the CDR3, the DNA is TGTGCCAGCAGCTTCGGGTCCACTGAAGCTTTCTTT.

The gene calls are TRBV11-2 and TRBJ2-7; the match to TRBD2 covers 9 bases. The CDR3 spans 13 residues. Germline V CDR1 and CDR2: SGHAT, FQNNGV. The junction had 4 bases not matched to a gene; V was cut back by 3 bases and J by 7 bases. The CDR3 DNA sequence: TGTGCCAGCAGCTTGCTAGCGGGGAGTGAGCAGTACTTC. Translated, it gives CASSLLAGSEQYF.

In its sample, this clone was seen once. V usage is TRBV6-5 and J usage is TRBJ2-7; the D gene is possibly TRBD1 (5 bases). CDR3 length: 14 amino acids. Germline V CDR1 and CDR2: MNHEY, SVGAGI. V was pared by 0 bases and J by 5 bases, with 11 bases between. DNA of the CDR3: TGTGCCAGCAGTTACTCGGCAGGGATCAACGAGCAGTACTTC. Encoded protein: CASSYSAGINEQYF.